This entry is about one TCR beta chain. Its target is not known. This CDR3 contains 12 residues. Germline loops: CDR1 MNHNS, CDR2 SASEGT. Unmatched junction bases numbered 4, after V lost 7 bases and J lost 7 bases. The data are from a study of shared clonotypes between healthy human individuals. Study findings and constraints: The sampled material consisted only of blood, and tissue repertoires are likely to differ.

The protocol was immunoSEQ multiplex PCR, while the TCRdb copy is restricted to in-frame clones and leaves out a portion. Altogether 1,400,000 or so clones are present, approximately 98.5% being singletons, with the ten largest covering roughly 0.35%. The V and J genes are TRBV6-1 and TRBJ2-5; 9 bases line up with TRBD1. The receptor's source is a man aged 30 to 45 in good health. What was sequenced was naive CD4+ T cells sorted from blood. Subset of the sample: CD45RA+ positively selected. CDR3: CASKQGAATQYF. CDR3 nucleotide sequence: TGTGCCAGCAAACAGGGGGCAGCGACCCAGTACTTC.